A single TCR beta chain is shown here with its context. This record belongs to a study of blood T cell repertoires in COVID-19. Study in general: Material from acute and convalescent COVID-19 was sourced from the United States, Italy and Spain.

In the original workflow: Amplified reference gene primers provided the basis for estimating nucleated cell counts. Profiled with immunoSEQ multiplex PCR; TCRdb holds only in-frame clones, not every one. V and J calls and clone size follow that table, whereas D and trimming were derived from the DNA. There are 150,000 or so clones in the sample; over 80% occur only once, and roughly 2.9% lies in the top ten. CDR1 is SGHDN, CDR2 FVKESK, per germline. The CDR3 has 13 residues. After removal of 4 bases from V and 14 bases from J, the junction contained 10 bases not matched to a gene. Material: peripheral blood. This chain uses TRBV14 with TRBJ1-4; 7 bases are a match to TRBD1. The sequence was collected from a woman aged 40 to 49 with active or convalescent COVID-19. The CDR3 DNA sequence: TGTGCCAGCAGCCCCCGACAGGGAATAGGGCTGTTTTTT. Its protein product is CASSPRQGIGLFF.